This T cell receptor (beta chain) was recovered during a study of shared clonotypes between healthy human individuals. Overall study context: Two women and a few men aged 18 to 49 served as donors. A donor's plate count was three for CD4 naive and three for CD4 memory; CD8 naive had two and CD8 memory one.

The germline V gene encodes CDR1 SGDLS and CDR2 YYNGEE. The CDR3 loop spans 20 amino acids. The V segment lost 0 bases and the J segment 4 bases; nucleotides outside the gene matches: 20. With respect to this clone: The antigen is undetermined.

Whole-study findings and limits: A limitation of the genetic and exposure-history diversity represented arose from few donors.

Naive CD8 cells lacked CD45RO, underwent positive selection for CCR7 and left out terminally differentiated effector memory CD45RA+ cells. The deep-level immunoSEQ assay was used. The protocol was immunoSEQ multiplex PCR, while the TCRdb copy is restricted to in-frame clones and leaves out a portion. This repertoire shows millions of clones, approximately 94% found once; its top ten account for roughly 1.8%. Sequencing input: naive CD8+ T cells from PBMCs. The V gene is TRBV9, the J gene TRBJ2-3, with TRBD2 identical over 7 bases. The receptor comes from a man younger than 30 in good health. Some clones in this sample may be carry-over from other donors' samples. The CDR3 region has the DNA TGTGCCAGCAGCGTAGCTAGGTCCTCGGCTAGCGGAGTAGGTGCAGATACGCAGTATTTT. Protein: CASSVARSSASGVGADTQYF.